This T cell receptor beta chain is drawn from a study of blood T cell repertoires in COVID-19. Study at large: The study drew acute and convalescent COVID-19 samples from the United States, Italy and Spain.

Authors' processing steps: It was from reference gene primer amplification that nucleated cell counts were estimated. Clones were read by immunoSEQ multiplex PCR, and TCRdb kept only the in-frame ones, dropping some. The V and J calls and the clone size are those of that table, but D and trimming were determined from the DNA. The table lists about 320,000 clones, about 85% of them singletons, with approximately 5.2% in the top ten. Deletions cut 2 bases from V and 1 base from J, with 18 bases between. Germline loops: CDR1 SGHKS, CDR2 YYEKEE (reference sequence). CDR3 length: 17 amino acids. In terms of age and location, participants ranged from about 18 to 100 years and lived in about 25 US areas. Two negative PCRs, clearance, or symptom resolution were required of recovered Cohort 3 donors.

Sample: PBMCs or T cells enriched from blood (not recorded which). This receptor was identified in a woman aged 30 to 39 who had recovered from COVID-19. The chain links TRBV5-5 to TRBJ1-1; D perhaps matches TRBD1 (6 bases). The CDR3 loop reads CASSFGTSTLPNTEAFF. CDR3 nucleotide sequence: TGTGCCAGCAGCTTTGGGACATCGACTTTACCGAACACTGAAGCTTTCTTT.